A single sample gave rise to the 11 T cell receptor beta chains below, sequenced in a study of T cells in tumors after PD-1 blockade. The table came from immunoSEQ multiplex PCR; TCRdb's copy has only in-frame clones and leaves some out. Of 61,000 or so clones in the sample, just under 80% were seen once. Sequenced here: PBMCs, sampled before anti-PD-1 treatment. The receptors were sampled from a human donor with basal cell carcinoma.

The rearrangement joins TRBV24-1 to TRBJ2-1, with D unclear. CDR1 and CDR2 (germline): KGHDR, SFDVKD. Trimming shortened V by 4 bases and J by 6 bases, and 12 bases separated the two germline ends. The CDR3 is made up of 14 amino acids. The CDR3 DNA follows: TGTGCCACCAGTGACTCGGTACCCCCCAATGAGCAGTTCTTC. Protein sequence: CATSDSVPPNEQFF.

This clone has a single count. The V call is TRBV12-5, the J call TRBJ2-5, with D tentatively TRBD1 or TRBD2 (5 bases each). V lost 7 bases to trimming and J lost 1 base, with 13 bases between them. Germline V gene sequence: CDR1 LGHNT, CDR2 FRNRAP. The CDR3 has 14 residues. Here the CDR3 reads CASARGSAQETQYF. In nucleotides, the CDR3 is TGTGCTAGTGCGAGGGGCAGTGCCCAAGAGACCCAGTACTTC.

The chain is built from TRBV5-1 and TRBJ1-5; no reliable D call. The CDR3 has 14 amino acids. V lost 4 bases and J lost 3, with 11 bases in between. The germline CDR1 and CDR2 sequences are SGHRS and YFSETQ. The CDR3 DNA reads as TGCGCCAGCAGCCCTGGACCGCCCAATCAGCCCCAGCATTTT. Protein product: CASSPGPPNQPQHF.

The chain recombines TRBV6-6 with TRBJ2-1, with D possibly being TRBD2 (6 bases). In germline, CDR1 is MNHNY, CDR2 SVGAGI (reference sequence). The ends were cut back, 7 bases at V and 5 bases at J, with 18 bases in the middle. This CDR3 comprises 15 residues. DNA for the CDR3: TGTGCCAGCAAACCGGACGGCGGGGCCCACAATGAGCAGTTCTTC. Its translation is CASKPDGGAHNEQFF.

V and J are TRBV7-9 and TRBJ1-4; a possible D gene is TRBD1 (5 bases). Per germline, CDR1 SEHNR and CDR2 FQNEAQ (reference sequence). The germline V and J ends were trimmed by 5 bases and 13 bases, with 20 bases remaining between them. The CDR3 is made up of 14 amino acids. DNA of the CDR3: TGTGCCAGCAGCCTACAGAGGGGCAGCCACGGACTGTTTTTT. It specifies CASSLQRGSHGLFF.

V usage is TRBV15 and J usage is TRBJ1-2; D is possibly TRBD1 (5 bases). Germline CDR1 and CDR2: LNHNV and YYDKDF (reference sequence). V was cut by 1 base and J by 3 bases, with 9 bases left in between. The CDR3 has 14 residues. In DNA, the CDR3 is TGTGCCACCAGCAGAGCTGGGGCAGACTATGGCTACACCTTC. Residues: CATSRAGADYGYTF.

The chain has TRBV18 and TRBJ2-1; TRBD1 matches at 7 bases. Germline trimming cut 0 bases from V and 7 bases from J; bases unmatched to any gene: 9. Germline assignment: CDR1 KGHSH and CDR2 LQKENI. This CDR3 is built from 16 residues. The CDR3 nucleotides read TGTGCCAGCTCACCACCCTGGCAGGGGGTAGGGAATGAGCAGTTCTTC. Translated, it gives CASSPPWQGVGNEQFF.

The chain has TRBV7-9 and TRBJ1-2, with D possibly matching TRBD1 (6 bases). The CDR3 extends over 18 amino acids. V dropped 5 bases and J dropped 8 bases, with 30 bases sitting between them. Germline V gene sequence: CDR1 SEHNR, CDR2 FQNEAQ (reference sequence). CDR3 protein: CASSSDRNYGYTEDGYTF. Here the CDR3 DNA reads TGTGCCAGCAGCAGCGACAGGAACTATGGCTACACAGAGGACGGCTACACCTTC.

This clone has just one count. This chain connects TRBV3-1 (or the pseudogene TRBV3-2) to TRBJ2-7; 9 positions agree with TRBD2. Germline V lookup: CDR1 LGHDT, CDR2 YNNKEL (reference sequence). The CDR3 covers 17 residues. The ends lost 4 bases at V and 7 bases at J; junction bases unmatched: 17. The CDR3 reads CASSRPALAGPPGEQYF. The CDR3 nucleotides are TGTGCCAGCAGCCGCCCAGCCCTAGCGGGGCCCCCGGGGGAGCAGTACTTC.

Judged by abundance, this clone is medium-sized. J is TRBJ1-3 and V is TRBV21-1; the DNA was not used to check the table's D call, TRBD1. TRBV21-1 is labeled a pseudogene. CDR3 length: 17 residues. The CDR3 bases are TGTGCCAGCACCCAAAGAATTACAGGGAGCTCTGGAAACACCATATATTTT. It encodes CASTQRITGSSGNTIYF.

CDR3 amino acids: CASSLKGTGGFNEQFF. The CDR3 DNA reads TGTGCCAGCAGCTTAAAAGGGACAGGGGGCTTCAATGAGCAGTTCTTC. The rearrangement uses TRBV7-3 and TRBJ2-1; 12 positions match TRBD1. The CDR3 consists of 16 residues. CDR1 and CDR2 (germline): SGHTA, FQGTGA. The V gene end was trimmed by 1 base and the J gene end by 6 bases; junction bases not matched to a gene: 4. The entire variable domain, with the rest obtained from reference TRBV7-3 and TRBJ2-1, is as follows: GAGVSQTPSNKVTEKGKYVELRCDPISGHTALYWYRQSLGQGPEFLIYFQGTGAADDSGLPNDRFFAVRPEGSVSTLKIQRTERGDSAVYLCASSLKGTGGFNEQFFGPGTRLTVL.